One and the same sample provided the 30 T cell receptor beta chains below, sequenced in a study of OX40 agonist ivuxolimab in advanced cancers. Profiling relied on immunoSEQ multiplex PCR, and the TCRdb table lists in-frame clones only, not all of them. The sample gives about 50,000 clones, approximately 84% of which show up once; about an eighth is in the top ten. Sequenced material: CD4+ or CD8+ T cells sorted from blood, taken in a trial of the OX40 agonist ivuxolimab. These receptors came from an adult with an advanced solid tumor such as melanoma, head and neck, liver or kidney cancer.

As DNA, the CDR3 is TGTGCCAGCAGCCCTCATCCGAACCCTTATAATTCACCCCTCCACTTT. It is translated as CASSPHPNPYNSPLHF. V is TRBV11-2 and J is TRBJ1-6; D is undetermined. CDR3 length equals 16 residues. V was clipped by 5 bases and J by 4 bases, with 15 bases between them. CDR1 SGHAT and CDR2 FQNNGV come from the germline V gene.

The chain uses TRBV5-4 and TRBJ2-3, with TRBD2 matching over 10 bases. The CDR3 extends over 18 amino acids. Germline-derived CDR1 and CDR2 are SGHNT and YYREEE (reference sequence). With 7 bases clipped from V and 1 base from J, the junction kept 15 bases outside the gene matches. The CDR3 DNA is TGTGCCAGCGGGCCCGGGGCTAGCGGGAGCCCCGGCACAGATACGCAGTATTTT. Translated: CASGPGASGSPGTDTQYF.

This clone was seen only once. The V call is TRBV6-4, the J call TRBJ2-3; 10 positions agree with TRBD1. The ends lost 6 bases at V and 8 bases at J; junction bases unmatched: 20. CDR3 length: 18 residues. Germline lookup yields CDR1 MRHNA and CDR2 SNTAGT. CDR3 sequence: CASRVGVNQDRGAPTQYF. The CDR3 DNA is TGTGCCAGCAGAGTAGGGGTCAATCAGGACAGGGGGGCCCCTACGCAGTATTTT.

This chain connects TRBV19 to TRBJ2-3; no clear D. The germline gives CDR1 LNHDA, CDR2 SQIVND (reference sequence). CDR3 length: 16 amino acids. The V end was cut by 4 bases, the J end by 3 bases, with 17 bases between. The CDR3 is CASSTPYRRATDTQYF. CDR3 coding DNA: TGTGCCAGTAGTACACCGTACAGACGGGCAACAGATACGCAGTATTTT.

The chain couples TRBV27 to TRBJ1-1, with D unclear. CDR3 length: 13 residues. V lost 3 bases and J lost 1, with 6 bases in between. Looked up from germline, CDR1 is MNHEY and CDR2 is SMNVEV (reference sequence). The CDR3, as DNA: TGTGCCAGCAGTTTGGTCCGGAACACTGAAGCTTTCTTT. It codes for CASSLVRNTEAFF.

This clone was counted once. This chain joins TRBV18 and TRBJ2-5, with 7 bases lining up with TRBD1. Germline lookup yields CDR1 KGHSH and CDR2 LQKENI. The CDR3 is 16 residues long. V trimming: 0 bases; J trimming: 2 bases; junction bases outside the gene matches: 6. CDR3 sequence: CASSPPPRGQQETQYF. The CDR3 nucleotides are TGTGCCAGCTCACCACCGCCTAGGGGGCAACAAGAGACCCAGTACTTC.

CDR3 coding DNA: TGTGCCAGCGGCCGGGACAAGGGGGTATATGGCTACACCTTC. Translating it yields CASGRDKGVYGYTF. This chain connects TRBV2 to TRBJ1-2; a possible D gene is TRBD1 (6 bases). The CDR3 has 14 residues. V lost 8 bases, J lost 5 bases, and 18 bases lay in between. CDR1 is SNHLY and CDR2 is FYNNEI in the germline V gene.

The gene calls are TRBV7-3 and TRBJ2-1; no reliable D call. With 3 bases removed from V and 4 bases from J, the gap between germline ends came to 10 bases. The CDR3 spans 14 residues. Germline V CDR1 and CDR2: SGHTA, FQGTGA. Here the CDR3 reads CASSFGSPYNEQFF. CDR3 sequence (DNA): TGTGCCAGCAGCTTTGGCAGTCCGTACAATGAGCAGTTCTTC. The entire variable domain, with the rest obtained from reference TRBV7-3 and TRBJ2-1, is as follows: GAGVSQTPSNKVTEKGKYVELRCDPISGHTALYWYRQSLGQGPEFLIYFQGTGAADDSGLPNDRFFAVRPEGSVSTLKIQRTERGDSAVYLCASSFGSPYNEQFFGPGTRLTVL.

The rearrangement uses TRBV27 and TRBJ1-2; D gene ambiguous. Germline V lookup: CDR1 MNHEY, CDR2 SMNVEV (reference sequence). The length of the CDR3 is 13 residues. Trimming removed 5 bases at V and 1 base at J, with 8 bases between. CDR3 protein: CASSRQLNYGYTF. CDR3 nucleotide sequence: TGTGCCAGCAGTCGGCAGCTTAACTATGGCTACACCTTC.

The V and J genes are TRBV7-8 and TRBJ1-5; 7 nucleotides line up with TRBD1. With 5 bases clipped from V and 2 bases from J, the junction kept 6 bases outside the gene matches. CDR1 SGHVS and CDR2 FQNEAQ come from the germline V gene. CDR3 length equals 15 residues. This CDR3 reads CASSVDRDGNQPQHF. The CDR3 DNA follows: TGTGCCAGCAGCGTAGACAGGGATGGCAATCAGCCCCAGCATTTT.

This chain links TRBV6-1 with TRBJ2-1, with D uncertain. Trimming removed 7 bases at V and 8 bases at J, with 12 bases between. From germline, CDR1 is MNHNS and CDR2 SASEGT. The CDR3 has 12 residues. The CDR3 protein is CASTQFRDEQFF. The CDR3 bases are TGTGCCAGCACCCAGTTTCGGGATGAGCAGTTCTTC.

In its sample, this clone was seen once. The chain has TRBV7-2 and TRBJ1-5; no definite D call. V lost 1 base and J lost 4, with 8 bases in between. This CDR3 comprises 14 residues. CDR1 and CDR2 (germline): SGHTA, FQGNSA. The CDR3 region has the DNA TGTGCCAGCAGCTTAGAACAGAGAAATCAGCCCCAGCATTTT. It yields the protein CASSLEQRNQPQHF.

The CDR3, as DNA: TGTGCCAGCCAGGGAGGGACACCATACAATGAGCAGTTCTTC. It codes for CASQGGTPYNEQFF. This chain uses TRBV6-5 with TRBJ2-1, with D tentatively TRBD2 (7 bases). V gave up 8 bases and J gave up 4 bases, with 15 bases separating them. This CDR3 spans 14 amino acids. CDR1 MNHEY and CDR2 SVGAGI come from the germline V gene.

J is TRBJ2-1 and V is TRBV27, with 9 bases lining up with TRBD2. The CDR3 runs to 18 residues. Per the germline V gene, CDR1 is MNHEY and CDR2 is SMNVEV (reference sequence). V trimming: 6 bases; J trimming: 0 bases; junction bases outside the gene matches: 12. The CDR3 is CASSPILAGLSSYNEQFF. The CDR3 region has the DNA TGTGCCAGCAGCCCCATCCTAGCGGGATTAAGCTCCTACAATGAGCAGTTCTTC.

The chain is built from TRBV5-5 and TRBJ2-2; TRBD1 agrees at 7 bases. Germline CDR1 is SGHKS and CDR2 is YYEKEE (reference sequence). With 4 bases clipped from V and 4 bases from J, the junction kept 7 bases outside the gene matches. The CDR3 loop spans 15 amino acids. CDR3: CASSRGGAGTGELFF. DNA of the CDR3: TGTGCCAGCAGCAGAGGGGGCGCAGGCACCGGGGAGCTGTTTTTT.

CDR3 in amino acids: CASSLDRRGALPLQETQYF. The CDR3 DNA sequence: TGTGCCAGCAGCTTAGATCGGAGGGGCGCCCTACCCCTCCAAGAGACCCAGTACTTC. The V gene is TRBV11-3, the J gene TRBJ2-5, with a weak D call TRBD2 (6 bases). There are 19 residues in the CDR3. V lost 0 bases, J lost 1 base, and 21 bases lay in between. CDR1 is SGHNT, CDR2 YENEEA, per germline.

CDR3 DNA: TGTGCCAGCAGTTATGGCCAGCGGGGGATCAATGAGCAGTTCTTC. This sequence encodes CASSYGQRGINEQFF. The J gene is TRBJ2-1, the V gene TRBV5-6; TRBD2 agrees at 8 bases. V gave up 5 bases and J gave up 6 bases; unmatched junction bases: 10. Germline V lookup: CDR1 SGHDT, CDR2 YYEEEE. There are 15 residues in the CDR3.

V is TRBV19 and J is TRBJ2-1; 10 nucleotides agree with TRBD2. CDR1 and CDR2 from the germline V gene are LNHDA and SQIVND (reference sequence). The CDR3 has 16 residues. Unmatched junction bases numbered 6, after V lost 7 bases and J lost 0 bases. In DNA form, the CDR3 reads TGTGCCAGTAAGCGGGAGGGCTCCTACTCCTACAATGAGCAGTTCTTC. Its translation: CASKREGSYSYNEQFF.

The chain uses TRBV28 and TRBJ2-5, with 11 positions matching TRBD2. CDR3 size: 16 residues. Germline-derived CDR1 and CDR2 are MDHEN and SYDVKM. Trimming took 4 bases from V and 0 from J; bases not matched to a gene: 4. CDR3 protein: CASSSGLAGDQETQYF. As DNA, the CDR3 is TGTGCCAGCAGTTCAGGACTAGCGGGCGACCAAGAGACCCAGTACTTC.

The V gene is TRBV7-2, the J gene TRBJ2-2, with 9 bases that match TRBD2. The V and J ends lost 1 base and 6 bases, in that order; junction bases with no gene match: 6. Germline lookup yields CDR1 SGHTA and CDR2 FQGNSA. CDR3 size: 16 residues. CDR3 amino acids: CASSLDGLAIAGELFF. The CDR3 DNA is TGTGCCAGCAGCTTAGACGGACTAGCGATCGCCGGGGAGCTGTTTTTT.

The chain links TRBV4-2 to TRBJ2-2; the match to TRBD2 covers 15 bases. The germline CDR1 and CDR2 sequences are LGHNA and YNFKEQ. The CDR3 extends over 18 amino acids. V shed 7 bases and J 6 bases; nucleotides not matched to a gene: 12. The CDR3 DNA is TGTGCCAGCAATAAAGAGGGGACTAGCGGGAGGATCGCCGGGGAGCTGTTTTTT. Its protein is CASNKEGTSGRIAGELFF.

The genes are TRBV5-5 and TRBJ2-1; 10 bases align to TRBD2. Trimming at V came to 7 bases and at J to 9 bases, leaving 13 bases not matched to a gene. The CDR3 has 15 amino acids. CDR1 and CDR2 (germline): SGHKS, YYEKEE (reference sequence). This chain's CDR3 is CASVRTSGNSFEQFF. The CDR3 coding sequence is TGTGCCAGCGTCCGAACTAGCGGGAATAGCTTTGAGCAGTTCTTC.

Here the CDR3 reads CASSQGALMSGANVLTF. In DNA form, the CDR3 reads TGCGCCAGCAGCCAAGGGGCACTGATGTCTGGGGCCAACGTCCTGACTTTC. The chain recombines TRBV4-1 with TRBJ2-6; D call uncertain. The CDR3 extends over 17 amino acids. Trimming took 1 base from V and 1 from J, leaving 11 bases between them. In germline, CDR1 is MGHRA, CDR2 YSYEKL.

The V and J genes are TRBV19 and TRBJ2-7; 9 bases fit TRBD2. Looked up from germline, CDR1 is LNHDA and CDR2 is SQIVND (reference sequence). J gave up 4 bases and V 3 bases, and 7 bases lay outside the gene matches. The CDR3 length is 15 residues. In DNA form, the CDR3 reads TGTGCCAGTAGTATCGTGCCTAGCGGGGTTTACGAGCAGTACTTC. Amino acid sequence: CASSIVPSGVYEQYF. The entire variable domain, with the rest obtained from reference TRBV19 and TRBJ2-7, is as follows: DGGITQSPKYLFRKEGQNVTLSCEQNLNHDAMYWYRQDPGQGLRLIYYSQIVNDFQKGDIAEGYSVSREKKESFPLTVTSAQKNPTAFYLCASSIVPSGVYEQYFGPGTRLTVT.

The gene calls are TRBV5-1 and TRBJ2-3, with 9 positions matching TRBD2. V was clipped by 2 bases and J by 6 bases; unmatched bases: 7. Looked up from germline, CDR1 is SGHRS and CDR2 is YFSETQ. The CDR3 covers 15 residues. The CDR3 is CASSFGAGGDDTQYF. For the CDR3, the DNA is TGCGCCAGCAGCTTCGGAGCGGGAGGAGACGATACGCAGTATTTT.

The J gene is TRBJ2-2, the V gene TRBV2, with 10 bases matching TRBD1. The CDR3 runs 14 residues. The germline V gene encodes CDR1 SNHLY and CDR2 FYNNEI. Trimming removed 10 bases from V and 5 bases from J; junction bases left unmatched: 7. CDR3 in amino acids: CATRQGAQTGELFF. CDR3 DNA: TGTGCCACCAGACAGGGGGCCCAGACCGGGGAGCTGTTTTTT.

J is TRBJ2-3 and V is TRBV23-1; TRBD2 aligns across 7 bases. TRBV23-1 is designated an ORF whose function remains uncertain. Trimming removed 3 bases from V and 0 bases from J; junction bases left unmatched: 9. The CDR3 totals 17 residues. CDR3 DNA sequence: TGCGCCAGCAGTCAGAGGATCAGCGGGATCAGCACAGATACGCAGTATTTT. Protein sequence: CASSQRISGISTDTQYF.

The chain joins TRBV28 to TRBJ1-2, with 11 positions matching TRBD1. Germline assignment: CDR1 MDHEN and CDR2 SYDVKM. Losses at the gene ends were 5 bases for V and 3 bases for J; bases not matched to a gene: 11. This CDR3 spans 17 amino acids. This CDR3 is CASSPYGQGAFYYGYTF. Written as DNA, the CDR3 is TGTGCCAGCAGTCCCTACGGACAGGGGGCCTTCTACTATGGCTACACCTTC.

This chain links TRBV29-1 with TRBJ2-1; D possibly corresponds to TRBD1 (6 bases). The CDR3 runs 14 residues. Germline CDR1 reads SQVTM; CDR2 reads ANQGSEA. Deletions cut 6 bases from V and 9 bases from J, with 21 bases between. In DNA form, the CDR3 reads TGCAGCGTCGGGACCAGGGGAGAGGGGATTGAGCAGTTCTTC. Encoded protein: CSVGTRGEGIEQFF.

There are a few counts of this clone. This chain uses TRBV10-3 with TRBJ2-7; TRBD1 agrees at 10 bases. Germline V gene lookup returns CDR1 ENHRY and CDR2 SYGVKD. CDR3 size: 14 residues. V dropped 8 bases and J dropped 6; count of bases not matched to a gene: 10. CDR3 residues: CAIWRGQGNVEQYF. CDR3 nucleotides: TGTGCCATCTGGCGGGGACAGGGGAATGTCGAGCAGTACTTC.